This entry lists 22 T cell receptor beta chains sequenced from one sample in a study of vaccination effects on CD4 cells after COVID-19. Viral peptide pool expansion of antigen-specific CD4+ T cells preceded sequencing in the ViraFEST assay. Subsequent to a culture period of 10 days, CD4+ T cells were isolated. Two doses of either BNT162b2 or mRNA-1273 were given to each participant. Their specific antigens are unknown. The method was immunoSEQ multiplex PCR; TCRdb's version includes in-frame clones alone and lacks a portion of them. The sample carries about 46,000 clones, 74% recorded once. Here the sequenced sample was CD4+ T cells from PBMCs cultured with HCoV-OC43 spike peptides, taken after COVID-19 vaccination. Subset indicated: HCoV-OC43 spike overlapping peptide pool stimulation. The receptors here all came from a human donor who received a COVID-19 vaccine.

The rearrangement joins TRBV5-4 to TRBJ2-5; D gene ambiguous. The CDR3 runs to 13 residues. The V gene lost 3 bases and the J gene lost 2 bases, with 8 bases spanning the gap. CDR1 is SGHNT and CDR2 is YYREEE in the germline V gene (reference sequence). In DNA, the CDR3 is TGTGCCAGCAGCTCAGTGGAGCAAGAGACCCAGTACTTC. Its translation: CASSSVEQETQYF.

The V gene is TRBV11-2, the J gene TRBJ2-5; 12 bases are shared with TRBD2. V shed 3 bases and J 1 base; nucleotides not matched to a gene: 9. The CDR3 runs 18 residues. In germline, CDR1 is SGHAT, CDR2 FQNNGV. In DNA form, the CDR3 reads TGTGCCAGCAGCTTCCCGAGACTAGCGGGAGCCCCCCAAGAGACCCAGTACTTC. Its protein product is CASSFPRLAGAPQETQYF.

The rearrangement links TRBV6-5 to TRBJ2-1; no clear D gene. Germline V gene data show CDR1 as MNHEY and CDR2 as SVGAGI. There are 15 residues in the CDR3. Trimming shortened V by 5 bases and J by 2 bases, and 13 bases separated the two germline ends. The CDR3 is CASSRTGGPYNEQFF. The CDR3 region has the DNA TGTGCCAGCAGTCGGACGGGCGGACCCTACAATGAGCAGTTCTTC.

The chain's CDR3 is CASSPQGYGYTF. CDR3 sequence (DNA): TGTGCCAGCTCACCCCAAGGCTATGGCTACACCTTC. The gene calls are TRBV18 and TRBJ1-2; D is uncertain. Germline lookup yields CDR1 KGHSH and CDR2 LQKENI. The CDR3 spans 12 residues. V lost 3 bases to trimming and J lost 4 bases, with 6 bases between them.

The chain joins TRBV24-1 to TRBJ1-2, with a weak D call TRBD1 (5 bases). Germline V CDR1 and CDR2: KGHDR, SFDVKD. The CDR3 length is 13 residues. Trimming cost V 1 base and J 5 bases, with 7 bases left between them. The CDR3 nucleotides are TGTGCCACCAGTGATTTCGGGGGGTATGGCTACACCTTC. Encoded protein: CATSDFGGYGYTF.

This clone showed up just a few times. This sequence joins TRBV3-1 (or the pseudogene TRBV3-2) and TRBJ2-1; 14 nucleotides agree with TRBD2. Germline V gene lookup returns CDR1 LGHDT and CDR2 YNNKEL (reference sequence). The V and J ends lost 1 base and 8 bases, in that order; junction bases with no gene match: 1. This CDR3 region has 15 residues. CDR3 bases: TGTGCCAGCAGCCAAGGACTAGCGGGAGGGCATGAGCAGTTCTTC. Translated: CASSQGLAGGHEQFF.

The CDR3 region is CASSGRDRTYEQYF. DNA of the CDR3: TGTGCCAGCAGCGGCCGGGACAGGACCTACGAGCAGTACTTC. V is TRBV9 and J is TRBJ2-7, with 8 nucleotides matching TRBD1. The CDR3 runs to 14 residues. Germline V gives CDR1 SGDLS, CDR2 YYNGEE. With 3 bases clipped from V and 2 bases from J, the junction kept 4 bases outside the gene matches.

The rearrangement joins TRBV11-2 to TRBJ1-5; D unresolved. Germline CDR1 is SGHAT and CDR2 is FQNNGV. This CDR3 has 15 amino acids. Trimming took 5 bases from V and 2 from J, leaving 13 bases between them. CDR3 DNA: TGTGCCAGCAGCGAAAATCTAGGTGGCAATCAGCCCCAGCATTTT. This translates into CASSENLGGNQPQHF.

The chain couples TRBV12-3 or TRBV12-4 to TRBJ1-6; D remains unclear. There are 12 residues in the CDR3. The germline V and J ends were trimmed by 3 bases and 7 bases, with 4 bases remaining between them. The CDR3 DNA sequence: TGTGCCAGCAGTTTGGGAAATTCACCCCTCCACTTT. Translated, it gives CASSLGNSPLHF.

The chain carries TRBV7-8 and TRBJ2-5; D uncertain. Trimming took off 5 bases at V and 5 bases at J, with 6 bases between the two ends. Germline V lookup: CDR1 SGHVS, CDR2 FQNEAQ. The CDR3 spans 11 residues. In DNA form, the CDR3 reads TGTGCCAGCAGCCCCTTTGAGACCCAGTACTTC. Translating it yields CASSPFETQYF.

This chain links TRBV6-5 with TRBJ1-2, with D unresolved. The germline gives CDR1 MNHEY, CDR2 SVGAGI. Deletions cut 6 bases from V and 3 bases from J, with 8 bases between. CDR3 size: 12 residues. CDR3 nucleotide sequence: TGTGCCAGCAGGAGCGAGTACTATGGCTACACCTTC. Translation gives CASRSEYYGYTF.

This chain joins TRBV2 and TRBJ2-1; 12 nucleotides align to TRBD2. The germline gives CDR1 SNHLY, CDR2 FYNNEI. The V gene end was trimmed by 1 base and the J gene end by 6 bases; junction bases not matched to a gene: 4. The CDR3 is 16 amino acids. The CDR3 bases are TGTGCCAGCAGTGAAGTCGGACTAGCGGGAAGCAATGAGCAGTTCTTC. Its translation is CASSEVGLAGSNEQFF.

The chain has TRBV18 and TRBJ1-1; D unresolved. The V gene lost 0 bases and the J gene lost 7 bases, with 9 bases spanning the gap. This CDR3 is 13 amino acids long. Germline CDR1 reads KGHSH; CDR2 reads LQKENI. DNA of the CDR3: TGTGCCAGCTCACCACCGGTCAGAATTGAAGCTTTCTTT. It specifies CASSPPVRIEAFF.

This clone came up a few times. The V call is TRBV6-5, the J call TRBJ2-5; possibly TRBD1 for D (5 bases). This CDR3 is 13 amino acids long. Germline CDR1 and CDR2: MNHEY and SVGAGI. The V and J ends lost 6 bases and 2 bases respectively, with 10 bases between them. As DNA, the CDR3 is TGTGCCAGCAGGGGGCAGGGACAAGAGACCCAGTACTTC. Translated, it gives CASRGQGQETQYF.

The chain carries TRBV19 and TRBJ1-5, with 7 nucleotides matching TRBD1. CDR3 length equals 16 residues. V trimming: 3 bases; J trimming: 0 bases; junction bases outside the gene matches: 5. CDR1 is LNHDA, CDR2 SQIVND, per germline (reference sequence). The CDR3 coding sequence is TGTGCCAGTAGTATTCCGGGACAGTTTAGCAATCAGCCCCAGCATTTT. Its protein product is CASSIPGQFSNQPQHF.

The J gene is TRBJ2-3, the V gene TRBV28; TRBD2 matches at 14 bases. Germline assignment: CDR1 MDHEN and CDR2 SYDVKM. Unmatched junction bases numbered 4, after V lost 8 bases and J lost 3 bases. The length of the CDR3 is 15 residues. The CDR3, as DNA: TGTGCCAGCGGAAGACTAGCGGGAGGGACAGATACGCAGTATTTT. Translated, it gives CASGRLAGGTDTQYF.

The chain is built from TRBV5-5 and TRBJ2-4; tentative D call: TRBD2 (5 bases). The germline CDR1 and CDR2 sequences are SGHKS and YYEKEE (reference sequence). Trimming took 1 base from V and 7 from J, leaving 9 bases between them. This CDR3 has 13 amino acids. CDR3 protein: CASSLRPGNIQYF. CDR3 nucleotide sequence: TGTGCCAGCAGCTTGCGTCCGGGGAACATTCAGTACTTC.

The rearrangement links TRBV24-1 to TRBJ1-6, with D unresolved. The CDR3 is 15 amino acids. Looked up from germline, CDR1 is KGHDR and CDR2 is SFDVKD. Trimming removed 1 base at V and 6 bases at J, with 9 bases between. The CDR3 coding sequence is TGTGCCACCAGTGATTTTTGGCCGGCTAATTCACCCCTCCACTTT. Translated: CATSDFWPANSPLHF.

The rearrangement uses TRBV2 and TRBJ2-2, with TRBD2 identical over 7 bases. J lost 4 bases, V lost 3 bases, and 8 bases had no gene match. Germline assignment: CDR1 SNHLY and CDR2 FYNNEI. The CDR3 is 16 amino acids. This CDR3 reads CASSDSVGGSTGELFF. The DNA for the CDR3 is TGTGCCAGCAGTGATTCAGTCGGGGGGAGCACCGGGGAGCTGTTTTTT.

The rearrangement links TRBV10-1 to TRBJ1-2; D remains unclear. From germline, CDR1 is WNHNN and CDR2 SYGVQD (reference sequence). V lost 3 bases and J lost 9, with 11 bases in between. This CDR3 has 12 residues. For the CDR3, the DNA is TGCGCCAGCAGTGATGACGCCTTTAGCTACACCTTC. It specifies CASSDDAFSYTF.

This clone is medium-sized by share. The CDR3 DNA sequence: TGTGCCAGCAGAAGTACGAACAATCAGCCCCAGCATTTT. Translation: CASRSTNNQPQHF. The genes are TRBV6-5 and TRBJ1-5; D unresolved. Germline loops: CDR1 MNHEY, CDR2 SVGAGI. The V end was cut by 6 bases, the J end by 3 bases, with 9 bases between. The CDR3 sequence is 13 residues long.

The CDR3 spells CASSERPGLSGQPQHF. CDR3 DNA sequence: TGTGCCAGCAGTGAGAGACCGGGCCTCTCGGGGCAGCCCCAGCATTTT. The chain recombines TRBV6-1 with TRBJ1-5; no clear D. V was cut by 3 bases and J by 7 bases, with 19 bases left in between. Germline CDR1 is MNHNS and CDR2 is SASEGT. The CDR3 spans 16 residues.